This TCR beta chain came from a study of T-cell reconstitution after alpha-beta-depleted transplantation in children. TCRbeta library preparation incorporated unique molecular identifiers. TCRdb reprocessed the PCR reads with MiXCR, giving one entry per CDR3 protein. The table has about 640,000 distinct CDR3 sequences, approximately 13% seen once. The CDR3 runs 18 residues. The germline gives CDR1 LGHNA, CDR2 YSLEER. Trimming took 1 base from V and 2 from J; bases not matched to a gene: 5. This clonotype was found a few times. The sample here was PBMCs, mostly from graft donor cells, taken 360 days after TCRalphabeta/CD19-depleted stem cell transplant. The sequence came from a male patient between 5 and 17 years old who had a stem cell transplant for acute myeloid leukemia, so the T cells may come from the graft donor. The chain uses TRBV4-3 and TRBJ2-1; TRBD2 matches 13 bases. In DNA, the CDR3 is TGCGCCAGCAGCCAAGGGACTAGCGGGAGTCTGGCCTACAATGAGCAGTTCTTC. It translates to CASSQGTSGSLAYNEQFF.